The 30 T cell receptor beta chains given below trace back to one sample, sequenced in a study of graft-versus-host responses after intestinal transplantation. This table comes from immunoSEQ multiplex PCR, and its TCRdb copy is limited to in-frame clones, with some not included. The top ten clones hold roughly 3% of a sample with 20,000 to 25,000 clones, just over 75% of them seen once. Graft-derived tissue was subjected to processing to liberate intraepithelial and lamina propria lymphocytes. The sample here was ileum tissue, taken 12 days after intestinal transplant. The receptors were sampled from a human patient who received an intestinal transplant, so some T cells may come from the graft donor.

The sample holds a few counts of this clone. The chain joins TRBV14 to TRBJ1-6, with a possible D match to TRBD1 (5 bases). The CDR3 consists of 14 residues. Germline CDR1 reads SGHDN; CDR2 reads FVKESK. V was trimmed by 4 bases and J by 7 bases, leaving 11 bases between them. For the CDR3, the DNA is TGTGCCAGCAGCCGGGGCAGCTCGAATTCACCCCTCCACTTT. This encodes CASSRGSSNSPLHF.

The chain combines TRBV6-1 with TRBJ2-7, with TRBD1 matching 7 bases. The V and J ends lost 7 bases and 2 bases, in that order; junction bases with no gene match: 11. This CDR3 region has 15 residues. CDR1 is MNHNS, CDR2 SASEGT, per germline. The CDR3 DNA sequence: TGTGCCAGCACCCCAGACAGGGTTGTCCCCTACGAGCAGTACTTC. It encodes CASTPDRVVPYEQYF.

The CDR3 spells CTSSHIPGQGGRGYTF. The DNA for the CDR3 is TGCACCAGCAGCCATATACCGGGACAGGGAGGTCGTGGCTACACCTTC. The J gene is TRBJ1-2, the V gene TRBV1; TRBD1, as called in the table, went unchecked against the DNA. TRBV1 is noted as a pseudogene. This CDR3 spans 16 amino acids.

In this sample, this clone turned up once. V gene TRBV11-2 combines with J gene TRBJ2-5, with 7 bases identical to TRBD2. Unmatched junction bases numbered 5, after V lost 4 bases and J lost 0 bases. CDR3 length: 15 amino acids. Germline V gene sequence: CDR1 SGHAT, CDR2 FQNNGV. For the CDR3, the DNA is TGTGCCAGCAGCTGGTCTAGCGGAGACCAAGAGACCCAGTACTTC. Translated, it gives CASSWSSGDQETQYF.

This clone was recorded a few times. The genes are TRBV7-9 and TRBJ1-1; D call uncertain. Trimming cost V 5 bases and J 2 bases, with 12 bases left between them. CDR3 size: 14 residues. Per the germline V gene, CDR1 is SEHNR and CDR2 is FQNEAQ (reference sequence). This CDR3 is CASSPQLDNTEAFF. In DNA, the CDR3 is TGTGCCAGCAGCCCCCAACTCGATAACACTGAAGCTTTCTTT.

V and J are TRBV4-1 and TRBJ1-1; D is unresolved. Trimming removed 4 bases at V and 1 base at J, with 4 bases between. This CDR3 has 12 amino acids. Germline V gene sequence: CDR1 MGHRA, CDR2 YSYEKL. In nucleotides, the CDR3 is TGCGCCAGCAGCCCAGGGAACACTGAAGCTTTCTTT. This gives the protein CASSPGNTEAFF.

The chain uses TRBV9 and TRBJ2-1; maybe TRBD1 (6 bases). V was trimmed by 0 bases and J by 8 bases, leaving 15 bases between them. This CDR3 is built from 15 residues. Germline loops: CDR1 SGDLS, CDR2 YYNGEE. CDR3 bases: TGTGCCAGCAGCGTAGTACAGGGTCTATTATATGAGCAGTTCTTC. Its translation is CASSVVQGLLYEQFF.

This clone was picked up a small number of times. The V gene is TRBV6-6, the J gene TRBJ1-2, with TRBD1 identical over 9 bases. This CDR3 has 15 residues. J gave up 2 bases and V 8 bases, and 9 bases lay outside the gene matches. Germline loops: CDR1 MNHNY, CDR2 SVGAGI (reference sequence). As DNA, the CDR3 is TGTGCCAGCCGCGGGACAGGGTCGGGGAACTATGGCTACACCTTC. Encoded protein: CASRGTGSGNYGYTF.

This chain connects TRBV5-6 to TRBJ1-3; 9 nucleotides match TRBD1. J was trimmed by 3 bases and V by 0 bases; bases with no gene match: 4. Germline V gives CDR1 SGHDT, CDR2 YYEEEE. The CDR3 sequence is 16 residues long. CDR3 region: CASSLVGTGFGNTIYF. The CDR3 DNA is TGTGCCAGCAGCTTGGTGGGGACAGGGTTTGGAAACACCATATATTTT.

The V and J genes are TRBV4-3 and TRBJ2-5; 12 bases map to TRBD2. With V trimmed by 0 bases and J by 5 bases, 10 bases remained unmatched. There are 18 residues in the CDR3. Germline-derived CDR1 and CDR2 are LGHNA and YSLEER. For the CDR3, the DNA is TGCGCCAGCAGCCAAGAGGAGACTAGCGGGGGCCCAGGGGAGACCCAGTACTTC. Translated, it gives CASSQEETSGGPGETQYF.

This clone is labeled medium-sized (0.01 to 0.1%). Here the CDR3 DNA reads TGTGCCACCAGCAGAAGACAGGGTTACAATGAGCAGTTCTTC. As protein: CATSRRQGYNEQFF. The chain joins TRBV15 to TRBJ2-1; 7 nucleotides agree with TRBD1. V was clipped by 2 bases and J by 4 bases; unmatched bases: 2. This CDR3 has 14 residues. From germline, CDR1 is LNHNV and CDR2 YYDKDF (reference sequence).

This clone was recorded a few times. The CDR3 nucleotides read TGTGCCAGCAGCTTGGGCAGCTACGAGCAGTACTTC. Amino acids: CASSLGSYEQYF. The J gene is TRBJ2-7, the V gene TRBV7-9; D remains ambiguous. Germline assignment: CDR1 SEHNR and CDR2 FQNEAQ (reference sequence). This CDR3 has 12 residues. V shed 3 bases and J shed 3 bases, with 6 bases lying between them. The whole variable domain, remainder taken from reference TRBV7-9 and TRBJ2-7, is DTGVSQNPRHKITKRGQNVTFRCDPISEHNRLYWYRQTLGQGPEFLTYFQNEAQLEKSRLLSDRFSAERPKGSFSTLEIQRTEQGDSAMYLCASSLGSYEQYFGPGTRLTVT.

This chain links TRBV4-2 with TRBJ1-1; 10 bases match TRBD1. V dropped 0 bases and J dropped 11; count of bases not matched to a gene: 12. Per the germline V gene, CDR1 is LGHNA and CDR2 is YNFKEQ. This CDR3 contains 16 residues. The CDR3 region is CASSQDLTGTGERAFF. CDR3 DNA: TGTGCCAGCAGCCAAGACCTAACAGGGACAGGGGAGAGGGCTTTCTTT.

The chain carries TRBV6-1 and TRBJ2-1; tentatively, D is TRBD1 (5 bases). The V end was cut by 6 bases, the J end by 12 bases, with 18 bases between. This CDR3 comprises 13 residues. The germline V gene encodes CDR1 MNHNS and CDR2 SASEGT. This CDR3 is CASRNPPGTGQFF. In DNA, the CDR3 is TGTGCCAGCAGAAACCCTCCCGGAACAGGGCAGTTCTTC.

The V gene is TRBV7-9, the J gene TRBJ2-1; 8 bases are shared with TRBD2. CDR3 length: 13 residues. Germline V gives CDR1 SEHNR, CDR2 FQNEAQ (reference sequence). The junction had 3 bases not matched to a gene; V was cut back by 5 bases and J by 6 bases. CDR3 DNA: TGTGCCAGCAGCCACGGACTAGCCAATGAGCAGTTCTTC. Residues: CASSHGLANEQFF.

This clone was detected a few times. The chain joins TRBV4-1 to TRBJ2-1; no firm D call. The CDR3 is made up of 16 amino acids. V lost 0 bases and J lost 2, with 11 bases in between. Germline CDR1 MGHRA, CDR2 YSYEKL. DNA of the CDR3: TGCGCCAGCAGCCAAGATGTTGGGCTGGCCTACAATGAGCAGTTCTTC. Amino acid sequence: CASSQDVGLAYNEQFF.

This chain joins TRBV2 and TRBJ2-7; TRBD1 agrees at 9 bases. The CDR3 sequence is 14 residues long. The trim removed 4 bases at V and 2 bases at J, leaving 3 bases unmatched. CDR1 and CDR2 from the germline V gene are SNHLY and FYNNEI. CDR3 sequence: CASSAGQGPYEQYF. CDR3 sequence (DNA): TGTGCCAGCAGTGCGGGACAGGGACCCTACGAGCAGTACTTC.

The rearrangement uses TRBV2 and TRBJ2-2; D unresolved. This CDR3 is 11 amino acids long. Per the germline V gene, CDR1 is SNHLY and CDR2 is FYNNEI. CDR3 region: CSSGNTGELFF. The CDR3 region has the DNA TGTTCTTCAGGGAACACCGGGGAGCTGTTTTTT.

The rearrangement uses TRBV11-3 and TRBJ2-7; no clear D gene. CDR3 length: 11 residues. Germline CDR1 SGHNT, CDR2 YENEEA. V lost 4 bases, J lost 4 bases, and 5 bases lay in between. CDR3: CASSSQYEQYF. CDR3 bases: TGTGCCAGCAGCTCCCAGTACGAGCAGTACTTC. The whole variable domain, filled in from reference TRBV11-3 and TRBJ2-7, reads EAGVVQSPRYKIIEKKQPVAFWCNPISGHNTLYWYLQNLGQGPELLIRYENEEAVDDSQLPKDRFSAERLKGVDSTLKIQPAELGDSAVYLCASSSQYEQYFGPGTRLTVT.

This rearrangement joins TRBV5-1 to TRBJ1-1, with 7 bases aligning to TRBD1. V shed 4 bases and J 0 bases; nucleotides not matched to a gene: 6. There are 15 residues in the CDR3. Germline CDR1 and CDR2: SGHRS and YFSETQ. CDR3 nucleotide sequence: TGCGCCAGCAGCGGACGACAGGGTTTGAACACTGAAGCTTTCTTT. Translated: CASSGRQGLNTEAFF.

V usage is TRBV5-1 and J usage is TRBJ2-7, with a possible D match to TRBD1 (6 bases). Germline values: CDR1 SGHRS, CDR2 YFSETQ. This CDR3 is built from 15 residues. Trimming stripped 0 bases from V and 4 bases from J, with 14 bases between. CDR3 in amino acids: CASSLGRGSPYEQYF. In DNA form, the CDR3 reads TGCGCCAGCAGCTTGGGCAGGGGATCCCCTTACGAGCAGTACTTC.

The V gene is TRBV5-6, the J gene TRBJ2-3, with D hard to call. This CDR3 contains 15 residues. V lost 2 bases and J 5 bases, leaving 15 bases between the germline ends. In germline, CDR1 is SGHDT, CDR2 YYEEEE. The CDR3 nucleotides read TGTGCCAGCAGCTTCGCACTTACCTCCCGAGATACGCAGTATTTT. It encodes CASSFALTSRDTQYF.

This sequence joins TRBV27 and TRBJ2-5; 10 nucleotides align to TRBD2. The germline V gene has CDR1 MNHEY and CDR2 SMNVEV (reference sequence). The CDR3 totals 14 residues. With V trimmed by 5 bases and J by 5 bases, 5 bases remained unmatched. Written as DNA, the CDR3 is TGTGCCAGCAGTCCTAGCGGGAGTTGGGAGACCCAGTACTTC. It specifies CASSPSGSWETQYF.

The V gene is TRBV5-1, the J gene TRBJ2-3; 12 bases align to TRBD2. Unmatched junction bases numbered 2, after V lost 0 bases and J lost 3 bases. This CDR3 comprises 16 residues. Germline loops: CDR1 SGHRS, CDR2 YFSETQ. CDR3 DNA: TGCGCCAGCAGCTTGGCCGGACTAGCGGGGACAGATACGCAGTATTTT. Translated: CASSLAGLAGTDTQYF.

This clone has just one count. The J gene is TRBJ2-7, the V gene TRBV5-1; tentatively, D is TRBD2 (6 bases). With 2 bases removed from V and 12 bases from J, the gap between germline ends came to 18 bases. The germline gives CDR1 SGHRS, CDR2 YFSETQ. The CDR3 loop spans 13 amino acids. CDR3 in DNA: TGCGCCAGCAGCTTTGGGAGTGAGGAGGGTCCGTACTTC. This encodes CASSFGSEEGPYF.

The chain recombines TRBV5-6 with TRBJ1-2, with D unclear. CDR3 length equals 13 residues. Trimming stripped 4 bases from V and 4 bases from J, with 11 bases between. CDR1 and CDR2 (germline): SGHDT, YYEEEE. The CDR3 nucleotides read TGTGCCAGCAGCCTGACTGAAGTCTATGGCTACACCTTC. As protein: CASSLTEVYGYTF.

The V and J genes are TRBV19 and TRBJ1-4; D remains unclear. With 3 bases removed from V and 2 bases from J, the gap between germline ends came to 13 bases. This CDR3 is 16 amino acids long. Germline loops: CDR1 LNHDA, CDR2 SQIVND (reference sequence). In DNA, the CDR3 is TGTGCCAGTAGTATCACCAGCCTAGTGACTAATGAAAAACTGTTTTTT. Translated: CASSITSLVTNEKLFF.

The V call is TRBV19, the J call TRBJ1-1, with D perhaps TRBD1 (5 bases). V was clipped by 3 bases and J by 4 bases, with 9 bases between them. Looked up from germline, CDR1 is LNHDA and CDR2 is SQIVND (reference sequence). The CDR3 is 13 residues long. CDR3 protein: CASSMGLSTEAFF. The CDR3 DNA sequence: TGTGCCAGTAGTATGGGACTCTCCACTGAAGCTTTCTTT.

The chain recombines TRBV7-8 with TRBJ2-7; D is perhaps TRBD1 (6 bases). Germline V gene sequence: CDR1 SGHVS, CDR2 FQNEAQ. Trimming left V 2 bases short and J 1 base short, with 12 bases between. The CDR3 extends over 15 amino acids. The CDR3 DNA reads TGTGCCAGCAGCTTAACAGGGCTTCTATCCTACGAGCAGTACTTC. Its protein is CASSLTGLLSYEQYF.

The chain carries TRBV6-1 and TRBJ1-2; 7 bases fit TRBD1. This CDR3 region has 13 residues. In germline, CDR1 is MNHNS, CDR2 SASEGT. V shed 5 bases and J 1 base; nucleotides not matched to a gene: 1. The CDR3 bases are TGTGCCAGCAGTTGGGACAGTAACTATGGCTACACCTTC. Translating it yields CASSWDSNYGYTF.